The entry below describes one T cell receptor beta chain. This clonotype was recorded many times. The antigen it recognizes is unknown. Base qualities are not at hand, and no much larger clone is one base apart. The TCR beta CDR3 regions were amplified from the RNA transcripts. The TCR CDR3 was subjected to a first round of RT-PCR using the HTBI primer set and the Qiagen OneStep RT-PCR kit. The libraries were constructed in a second round of multiplex PCR and then size-selected and purified. Paired-end sequencing of the libraries was performed with 100 bp reads on an Illumina HiSeq2000. The authors' analysis ran thus. SOAPnuke was used to process the raw data, with reads discarded if the reads contained adapters or uncalled bases, had a mean Phred below 15, or lacked an exact constant-primer or identifier match. High-quality paired reads were merged using COPE v1.2.5, and each unique nucleotide sequence was defined as a clonotype. Clonotypes were aligned to IMGT TRBV, TRBD and TRBJ reference segments using MiTCR v1.1. Only V-J combinations with frequency above 0.0001, covering about 99% of repertoires, were analysed. The TCS score was defined as F50 (clonal expansion) divided by E x V (chaos), with BLOSUM62-based TCRdist calculated between CDR3 peptides within each V-J. Welch's t-statistics and random forest reduced 514 V-J features to 10 to 15, which were used in a naive Bayes classifier (R e1071). TCRdb applied fastp at Q25 and MiXCR to the public reads, then kept only in-frame beta chains. Each record represents a unique CDR3 protein, reported with the most common genes and DNA among its rows. The V and J calls, along with clone size, are taken from TCRdb and not from the paper's own processing. The sample includes roughly 700,000 distinct CDR3 sequences, with about 15% observed a single time. The top ten hold roughly a tenth of the sample.

Stable Graves' hyperthyroidism was defined as the absence of progression to ophthalmopathy over 18 months of follow-up. Hyperthyroidism patients were newly diagnosed, with disease duration under 2 months, and aged 18 to 65 years. The study excluded patients with uncontrolled infections, other autoimmune diseases, pregnancy or lactation. Diagnoses were established on the basis of clinical symptoms, serum thyroxine and TRAb, thyroid ultrasound, and orbital computed tomography. PBMCs were isolated from approximately 10 ml of fresh peripheral blood by Ficoll-Paque density gradient centrifugation. Total RNA was extracted with Trizol reagent, and quality was checked on an Agilent 2100 Bioanalyzer. The data belong to a study of T cells in Graves' hyperthyroidism and ophthalmopathy (dated by TCRdb to between 2019 and 2020). Looking at the study overall: Peripheral blood samples were taken at initial diagnosis, before any treatment was given. The roughly 100 discovery patients were randomly divided into training and test sets at a 7:3 ratio. The paper describes TCR Vbeta CDR3 sequencing of about 140 peripheral blood samples, made up of around 41 ophthalmopathy patients, 70 to 75 hyperthyroidism patients and roughly 17 progressor patients. To identify distinguishing TCR V-J signatures, a discovery cohort of around 100 patients was used, comprising 43 with Graves' ophthalmopathy and 57 with stable Graves' hyperthyroidism. Whether ophthalmopathy could be predicted prospectively was tested in an independent validation cohort made up of approximately 19 hyperthyroidism patients plus 17 patients who later progressed to ophthalmopathy. Thyroid tissue and blood T-cell repertoires from over 5 Graves' hyperthyroidism patients were also compared in the study. After sampling, hyperthyroidism patients received methimazole starting at 30 mg daily, and ophthalmopathy patients received high-dose intravenous methylprednisolone. Results the study describes overall, beyond this receptor: A 13 V-J signature model separated ophthalmopathy from stable hyperthyroidism, with just over 85% sensitivity and 81.08% specificity in cross-validation and 80%/75% in testing. In validation, the model predicted progression to ophthalmopathy a median of around 6.5 months before onset, with roughly 68% sensitivity and about 72% specificity. Most expanded thyroid clonotypes (frequency above 0.001) were also found in blood, which suggests that blood repertoires may mirror thyroid immune responses. Sample size was not statistically predetermined, and investigators were not blinded to group allocation.

The germline V end is reduced by 0 bases and the J end by 6 bases; junction bases left unmatched: 15. The CDR3 goes from the cysteine to the phenylalanine over 18 residues. Here the CDR3 DNA is all that survives: 54 bases in frame from base 1. CDR1 and CDR2, looked up from the germline V gene (reference sequence), are MNHNY and SVGAGI. The receptor comes from a woman between 18 and 29 years old with Graves' hyperthyroidism. The sample taken for sequencing was blood. Recombination joined TRBV6-6 with TRBJ2-7; 9 middle bases align to TRBD2. This receptor carries the CDR3 CASSYSGGRAVIGLEQYF. The DNA reads as follows: TGTGCCAGCAGTTACTCTGGCGGGAGGGCCGTAATCGGCCTCGAGCAGTACTTC.